These T cell receptor beta chains were read from a single sample in a study of molecular identifiers for immune sequencing clone quantification. TCRdb passed the PCR reads through MiXCR, listing each CDR3 protein once. This sample yields roughly 320,000 distinct CDR3 sequences, of which 24% are seen a single time; 0.65% to 0.75% belongs to the top ten. Sequenced input: naive CD8+ T cells from blood, with Jurkat cell RNA spiked in. These receptors were taken from a human donor in good health. Some libraries in this study had Jurkat cell RNA spiked in. Each CDR3 is given with its conserved first and last residue. D genes are given only for firm matches. Only part of the rows carry a size: once, few, many, or a class if the clone is expanded.

v_call: TRBV27
j_call: TRBJ2-7
cdr3_length: 16
clone_size: few
d_call: -
cdr3_nt: TGTGCCAGCAGTCCGGTTGAGGTGTCGGGGGTCTACGAGCAGTACTTC
cdr3_aa: CASSPVEVSGVYEQYF

v_call: TRBV13
j_call: TRBJ1-1
cdr3_length: 13
clone_size: -
d_call: -
cdr3_nt: TGTGCCAGCAGCTTAGGCCGCCCAACTGAAGCTTTCTTT
cdr3_aa: CASSLGRPTEAFF

v_call: TRBV14
j_call: TRBJ2-6
cdr3_length: 16
clone_size: many
d_call: -
cdr3_nt: TGTGCCAGCAGCCCTTTCGACAGGTCTGAGGCCAACGTCCTGACTTTC
cdr3_aa: CASSPFDRSEANVLTF

v_call: TRBV7-9
j_call: TRBJ1-3
cdr3_length: 16
clone_size: -
d_call: TRBD1
cdr3_nt: TGTGCCAGCAGCCCTGGACAGGGCATCTCTGGAAACACCATATATTTT
cdr3_aa: CASSPGQGISGNTIYF

v_call: TRBV21-1
j_call: TRBJ1-2
cdr3_length: 15
clone_size: -
d_call: -
cdr3_nt: TGTGCCAGCAGCGCCCGGACAGGGGTAAACTATGGCTACACCTTC
cdr3_aa: CASSARTGVNYGYTF

v_call: TRBV24-1
j_call: TRBJ2-3
cdr3_length: 16
clone_size: few
d_call: TRBD2
cdr3_nt: TGTGCCACCAGTGATGTAGGACTAGCGGTCACAGATACGCAGTATTTT
cdr3_aa: CATSDVGLAVTDTQYF

v_call: TRBV7-8
j_call: TRBJ2-3
cdr3_length: 15
clone_size: many
d_call: -
cdr3_nt: TGTGCCAGCAGCCAGTTTGGGGGGGCTACAGATACGCAGTATTTT
cdr3_aa: CASSQFGGATDTQYF

v_call: TRBV6-5
j_call: TRBJ2-1
cdr3_length: 15
clone_size: -
d_call: -
cdr3_nt: TGTGCCAGCACCGAGAAGGGGGGCCCCGACAATGAGCAGTTCTTC
cdr3_aa: CASTEKGGPDNEQFF

v_call: TRBV20-1
j_call: TRBJ2-1
cdr3_length: 11
clone_size: many
d_call: TRBD2
cdr3_nt: TGCAGTGCTAGACTAGCGGGTGAGCAGTTCTTC
cdr3_aa: CSARLAGEQFF

v_call: TRBV12-3/TRBV12-4
j_call: TRBJ1-5
cdr3_length: 15
clone_size: few
d_call: -
cdr3_nt: TGTGCCAGCAGTTTGTTTGGGGATAGCAATCAGCCCCAGCATTTT
cdr3_aa: CASSLFGDSNQPQHF

v_call: TRBV5-5
j_call: TRBJ2-7
cdr3_length: 15
clone_size: few
d_call: TRBD1
cdr3_nt: TGTGCCAGCAGCCCGTTAGGACAGGGTGGGTACGAGCAGTACTTC
cdr3_aa: CASSPLGQGGYEQYF

v_call: TRBV2
j_call: TRBJ2-2
cdr3_length: 15
clone_size: few
d_call: -
cdr3_nt: TGTGCCAGCACCCTTAAAGGGTCGAACACCGGGGAGCTGTTTTTT
cdr3_aa: CASTLKGSNTGELFF

v_call: TRBV20-1
j_call: TRBJ2-7
cdr3_length: 15
clone_size: few
d_call: TRBD2
cdr3_nt: TGCAGTGCTAGAGTCAGCGGGGGGGGATACTACGAGCAGTACTTC
cdr3_aa: CSARVSGGGYYEQYF

v_call: TRBV9
j_call: TRBJ2-3
cdr3_length: 16
clone_size: many
d_call: TRBD2
cdr3_nt: TGTGCCAGCAGCGTAGAGGCTAGCGGATACACAGATACGCAGTATTTT
cdr3_aa: CASSVEASGYTDTQYF

v_call: TRBV4-1
j_call: TRBJ2-7
cdr3_length: 14
clone_size: -
d_call: -
cdr3_nt: TGCGCCAGCAGCGAAGCAGGAGTAGCCTACGAGCAGGACTTC
cdr3_aa: CASSEAGVAYEQDF

v_call: TRBV27
j_call: TRBJ1-5
cdr3_length: 14
clone_size: -
d_call: -
cdr3_nt: TGTGCCAGCAGTTTAAGGGGTAACAATCAGCCCCAGCATTTT
cdr3_aa: CASSLRGNNQPQHF

v_call: TRBV27
j_call: TRBJ1-1
cdr3_length: 12
clone_size: few
d_call: -
cdr3_nt: TGTGCCAGCAGGCCCTTGGGGGCTGAAGCTTTCTTT
cdr3_aa: CASRPLGAEAFF

v_call: TRBV11-2
j_call: TRBJ2-7
cdr3_length: 13
clone_size: -
d_call: TRBD1
cdr3_nt: TGTGCCAGCAGACCCACGACAGGGGACGAGCAGTACTTC
cdr3_aa: CASRPTTGDEQYF

v_call: TRBV7-9
j_call: TRBJ1-1
cdr3_length: 12
clone_size: many
d_call: TRBD1
cdr3_nt: TGTGCCAGCAGCTCAGGGACAGTTGAAGCTTTCTTT
cdr3_aa: CASSSGTVEAFF

v_call: TRBV7-9
j_call: TRBJ2-2
cdr3_length: 14
clone_size: many
d_call: -
cdr3_nt: TGTGCCAGCAGCTTTCCTGAGGACCCCGGGGAGCTGTTTTTT
cdr3_aa: CASSFPEDPGELFF

v_call: TRBV5-6
j_call: TRBJ1-1
cdr3_length: 11
clone_size: many
d_call: -
cdr3_nt: TGTGCCAGCAGCTTGGCTCTGGAAGCTTTCTTT
cdr3_aa: CASSLALEAFF

v_call: TRBV11-2
j_call: TRBJ2-7
cdr3_length: 13
clone_size: many
d_call: -
cdr3_nt: TGTGCCAGCAGCCTAGGCGCCCCCTACGAGCAGTACTTC
cdr3_aa: CASSLGAPYEQYF

v_call: TRBV10-3
j_call: TRBJ2-7
cdr3_length: 13
clone_size: many
d_call: -
cdr3_nt: TGTGCCATCAGTGAACTAGGAACCTACGAGCAGTACTTC
cdr3_aa: CAISELGTYEQYF

v_call: TRBV27
j_call: TRBJ1-5
cdr3_length: 14
clone_size: few
d_call: TRBD1
cdr3_nt: TGTGCCAGCAGCCTTACAGGGGGCCATCAGCCCCAGCATTTT
cdr3_aa: CASSLTGGHQPQHF

v_call: TRBV5-6
j_call: TRBJ2-7
cdr3_length: 14
clone_size: many
d_call: TRBD2
cdr3_nt: TGTGCCAGCAGCGATAGCGGGGGCAGGTACGAGCAGTACTTC
cdr3_aa: CASSDSGGRYEQYF

v_call: TRBV27
j_call: TRBJ1-1
cdr3_length: 13
clone_size: few
d_call: TRBD1
cdr3_nt: TGTGCCAGCAGACAGGGGATGAACACTGAAGCTTTCTTT
cdr3_aa: CASRQGMNTEAFF

v_call: TRBV4-3
j_call: TRBJ2-6
cdr3_length: 20
clone_size: -
d_call: TRBD1
cdr3_nt: TGCGCCAGCAGCCGAGTAGACAGGGGGCCCGAGAACTCTGGGGCCAACGTCCTGACTTTC
cdr3_aa: CASSRVDRGPENSGANVLTF

v_call: TRBV28
j_call: TRBJ2-7
cdr3_length: 15
clone_size: few
d_call: -
cdr3_nt: TGTGCCAGCAGTCGCCCCAGGGATCTGACCTACGAGCAGTACTTC
cdr3_aa: CASSRPRDLTYEQYF

v_call: TRBV13
j_call: TRBJ2-1
cdr3_length: 14
clone_size: few
d_call: -
cdr3_nt: TGTGCCAGCAGCCCGGGGACTTTCTACAATGAGCAGTTCTTC
cdr3_aa: CASSPGTFYNEQFF

v_call: TRBV5-1
j_call: TRBJ2-7
cdr3_length: 12
clone_size: many
d_call: -
cdr3_nt: TGCGCCAGCAGCACGGACATTTACGAGCAGTACTTC
cdr3_aa: CASSTDIYEQYF

v_call: TRBV10-2
j_call: TRBJ2-2
cdr3_length: 13
clone_size: -
d_call: -
cdr3_nt: TGCGCCAGCAGTTGGACAAACACCGGGGAGCTGTTTTTT
cdr3_aa: CASSWTNTGELFF

v_call: TRBV28
j_call: TRBJ2-5
cdr3_length: 13
clone_size: -
d_call: -
cdr3_nt: TGTGCCAGCGGGCGAGCGGTCCAAGAGACCCAGTACTTC
cdr3_aa: CASGRAVQETQYF

v_call: TRBV12-3/TRBV12-4
j_call: TRBJ2-5
cdr3_length: 14
clone_size: many
d_call: TRBD1
cdr3_nt: TGTGCCAGCAGACAAGGACAGGGGCAAGAGACCCAGTACTTC
cdr3_aa: CASRQGQGQETQYF

v_call: TRBV11-2
j_call: TRBJ1-1
cdr3_length: 16
clone_size: -
d_call: -
cdr3_nt: TGTGCCAGCAGCTTAGGTGAGGAGACACTGAACACTGAAGCTTTCTTT
cdr3_aa: CASSLGEETLNTEAFF

v_call: TRBV4-3
j_call: TRBJ2-3
cdr3_length: 17
clone_size: few
d_call: -
cdr3_nt: TGCGCCAGCAGCCAAGAGGTTTTAACGGGAGACACAGATACGCAGTATTTT
cdr3_aa: CASSQEVLTGDTDTQYF

v_call: TRBV3-1
j_call: TRBJ2-7
cdr3_length: 15
clone_size: -
d_call: -
cdr3_nt: TGTGCCAGCAGCCGAGATTGGGGGGCGTTCTACGAGCAGTACTTC
cdr3_aa: CASSRDWGAFYEQYF

v_call: TRBV12-3/TRBV12-4
j_call: TRBJ1-1
cdr3_length: 15
clone_size: few
d_call: -
cdr3_nt: TGTGCCAGCAGTCCACTACAGAACATGAACACTGAAGCTTTCTTT
cdr3_aa: CASSPLQNMNTEAFF

v_call: TRBV11-2
j_call: TRBJ1-1
cdr3_length: 17
clone_size: -
d_call: -
cdr3_nt: TGTGCCAGCAGCTTAGGGGTCAACCAATACCGTAACACTAAAGCTTTCTTT
cdr3_aa: CASSLGVNQYRNTKAFF

v_call: TRBV27
j_call: TRBJ1-1
cdr3_length: 12
clone_size: once
d_call: -
cdr3_nt: TGTGCCAGCAGTTTTGTACAGGGTGAGGCTTTCTTT
cdr3_aa: CASSFVQGEAFF

v_call: TRBV27
j_call: TRBJ2-3
cdr3_length: 15
clone_size: -
d_call: -
cdr3_nt: TGTGCCAGCAGAAAAAGGGGGGCCGGCACAGATACGCAGTATTTT
cdr3_aa: CASRKRGAGTDTQYF

v_call: TRBV28
j_call: TRBJ1-5
cdr3_length: 16
clone_size: few
d_call: -
cdr3_nt: TGTGCCAGCAGTTTATCAAGGGGGAGCTTCAATCAGCCCCAGCATTTT
cdr3_aa: CASSLSRGSFNQPQHF

v_call: TRBV27
j_call: TRBJ1-4
cdr3_length: 14
clone_size: few
d_call: -
cdr3_nt: TGTGCCAGCAGTTCAAACACAGGGTACGAAAAACTGTTTTTT
cdr3_aa: CASSSNTGYEKLFF